These 14 T cell receptor beta chains came from one sample sequenced in a study of CXCR3-negative and CXCR3-positive naive CD8 T cells. Study-wide results and caveats: CXCR3-positive naive cells had TRB CDR3s that were more hydrophobic than CXCR3-negative naive cells had.

These TCRs' antigens remain unknown. With UMI labels, 5' RACE was used to prepare the TRB cDNA libraries. TCRdb reworked the 5' RACE reads into one entry per CDR3 protein, no DNA. This repertoire comprises tens of thousands of distinct CDR3 sequences; its ten largest clones make up about 0.57%. The sequenced sample was naive CXCR3+ CD8+ T cells from blood. Described subset: CD45RO-CCR7+CD27+CD95- naive CD8+ T cells expressing CXCR3 (TNR3+). All receptors come from a human donor in good health. Some clones in this sample may be carry-over from other donors' samples.

The J gene is TRBJ1-4, the V gene TRBV25-1; no DNA is available, so the TRBD1 call from TCRdb remains unchecked. The CDR3 length is 14 residues. CDR1 MGHDK and CDR2 SYGVNS come from the germline V gene. The CDR3 protein is CASSETGSDEKLFF. Looking up the rest from reference TRBV25-1 and TRBJ1-4 gives the full variable domain: EADIYQTPRYLVIGTGKKITLECSQTMGHDKMYWYQQDPGMELHLIHYSYGVNSTEKGDLSSESTVSRIRTEHFPLTLESARPSHTSQYLCASSETGSDEKLFFGSGTQLSVL.

V is TRBV4-1 and J is TRBJ1-5; no DNA is available, so the TRBD1 call from TCRdb remains unchecked. The CDR3 spans 15 residues. Per the germline V gene, CDR1 is MGHRA and CDR2 is YSYEKL. CDR3 sequence reads: CASSQETGGRQPQHF.

The gene calls are TRBV7-3 and TRBJ1-4; checking the TCRdb D call of TRBD1 is not possible without DNA. The CDR3 loop spans 15 amino acids. Germline V lookup: CDR1 SGHTA, CDR2 FQGTGA. The CDR3 protein is CASSETGGRREKLFF.

The CDR3 spells CASTTGLSSYEQYF. V gene TRBV7-9 combines with J gene TRBJ2-7. The CDR3 is 14 residues long. Germline V lookup: CDR1 SEHNR, CDR2 FQNEAQ (reference sequence).

The rearrangement uses TRBV27 and TRBJ2-7. Germline CDR1 and CDR2: MNHEY and SMNVEV (reference sequence). The CDR3 totals 12 residues. This chain's CDR3 is CASSFSMREQYF.

The chain has TRBV7-8 and TRBJ1-1. Germline-derived CDR1 and CDR2 are SGHVS and FQNEAQ. The CDR3 covers 12 residues. The CDR3 loop is CASSLGDSQAFF. Combining the CDR3 with reference TRBV7-8 and TRBJ1-1 gives the whole variable domain GAGVSQSPRYKVAKRGQDVALRCDPISGHVSLFWYQQALGQGPEFLTYFQNEAQLDKSGLPSDRFFAERPEGSVSTLKIQRTQQEDSAVYLCASSLGDSQAFFGQGTRLTVV.

The chain combines TRBV6-1 with TRBJ1-1; TCRdb indicates TRBD1, and absent DNA this call remains unverified. Germline CDR1 is MNHNS and CDR2 is SASEGT. CDR3 length: 14 residues. The CDR3 sequence: CASSELGDATEAFF.

The chain combines TRBV27 with TRBJ2-1; TCRdb returns TRBD1, unconfirmable since there is no DNA. The V gene's germline CDR1 is MNHEY and CDR2 SMNVEV (reference sequence). CDR3 size: 15 residues. CDR3 loop: CASTPAQDRGNEQFF.

The chain has TRBV20-1 and TRBJ1-5. Germline V gene sequence: CDR1 DFQATT, CDR2 SNEGSKA (reference sequence). This CDR3 has 14 amino acids. The CDR3 is CSARDLGSYQPQHF.

The chain recombines TRBV4-2 with TRBJ1-1; TCRdb outputs TRBD1, but without DNA this stays unchecked. The V gene's germline CDR1 is LGHNA and CDR2 YNFKEQ. This CDR3 comprises 17 residues. The CDR3 here is CASSQDSQVLMNTEAFF.

The rearrangement links TRBV7-9 to TRBJ1-1; there is no DNA to check the TCRdb D call of TRBD1. Germline CDR1 SEHNR, CDR2 FQNEAQ (reference sequence). This CDR3 region has 14 residues. The CDR3 spells CASSLQGFDTEAFF.

The rearrangement joins TRBV25-1 to TRBJ1-2; TCRdb calls TRBD1, which cannot be checked without DNA. This CDR3 is 15 amino acids long. In germline, CDR1 is MGHDK, CDR2 SYGVNS. CDR3 amino acids: CASSATLGPSMGYTF.

The rearrangement links TRBV12-3 or TRBV12-4 to TRBJ1-2; TCRdb picks TRBD1, but there is no DNA to check that call. The CDR3 extends over 17 amino acids. The chain's CDR3 is CASSLTPYGTDNYGYTF.

The rearrangement links TRBV15 to TRBJ1-5; TCRdb selects TRBD1, and the lack of DNA leaves this call unchecked. Germline loops: CDR1 LNHNV, CDR2 YYDKDF (reference sequence). The CDR3 is 15 residues long. The CDR3 loop reads CATSRARAGGQPQHF.